The present entry profiles one TCR beta chain with its context. Antigen unknown. This record belongs to a study of Ad26.COV2.S vaccination and SARS-CoV-2 variants. Whole-study context: Donor allocation was to the COV1001 Ad26.COV2.S trial arm. The study gave Ad26.COV2.S intramuscularly, once or twice 56 days apart. Notes on the study in general: There was a possibility that the TCR breadth and depth analyses underestimated total T cell responses.

CDR3 length: 14 amino acids. Between the trimmed V and J ends, which lost 6 bases and 3 bases, there was a span of 15 bases. From germline, CDR1 is MNHEY and CDR2 SVGEGT. Treatment defined: about 20 received Ad26.COV2.S at low or high dose, single or two shots; 5 received placebo; per-sample allocation not given. Day 63 after the first injection of vaccine or placebo was the sampling time. The protocol was immunoSEQ multiplex PCR, while the TCRdb copy is restricted to in-frame clones and leaves out a portion. In the table there are about 250,000 clones, roughly nine tenths of which are singletons. The source was peripheral blood, collected in a trial of Ad26.COV2.S vaccine versus placebo. This TCR was sampled from a person between 18 and 60 years old who received the Ad26.COV2.S COVID-19 vaccine or a placebo. The V call is TRBV6-2 or TRBV6-3, the J call TRBJ2-7, with D perhaps TRBD2 (6 bases). In nucleotides, the CDR3 is TGTGCCAGCAGCCGAGCGGGCAACCTCTACGAGCAGTACGTC. Its translation is CASSRAGNLYEQYV.